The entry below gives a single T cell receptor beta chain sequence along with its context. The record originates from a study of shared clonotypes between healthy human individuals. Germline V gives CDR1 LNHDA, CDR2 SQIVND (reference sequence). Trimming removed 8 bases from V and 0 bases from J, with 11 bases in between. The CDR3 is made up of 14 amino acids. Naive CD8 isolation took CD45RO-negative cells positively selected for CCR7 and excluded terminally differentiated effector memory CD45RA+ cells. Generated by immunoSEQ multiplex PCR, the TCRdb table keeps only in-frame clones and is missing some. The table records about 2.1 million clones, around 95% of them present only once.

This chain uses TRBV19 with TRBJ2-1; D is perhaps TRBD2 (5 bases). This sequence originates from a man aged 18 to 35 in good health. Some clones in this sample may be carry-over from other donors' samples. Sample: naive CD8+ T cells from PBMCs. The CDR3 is CASGGRSSYNEQFF. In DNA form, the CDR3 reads TGTGCCAGTGGCGGGCGAAGCTCCTACAATGAGCAGTTCTTC.